Listed below are T cell receptor beta chains from one sample, sequenced in a study of T-cell memory formation after mild COVID-19. In TCRdb, the 5' RACE reads were re-called with MiXCR into one record per CDR3 protein. The profile covers around 340,000 distinct CDR3 sequences, with roughly 21% appearing a single time and under 15% taken by the ten largest. Sequenced input: PBMCs or a T cell subset sorted from them (not recorded which). The receptor source for this set is an adult woman who had mild COVID-19 (a few samples of this study predate the infection). Cell type and time point are not known. CDR3s include the opening cysteine and the closing phenylalanine or tryptophan. D genes are given only for firm matches. Only some rows state a clone size, as once, few, many or a class for expanded clones.

11,TRBJ1-1,.,few,TRBV2,TGTGCCAGCACGGGGTACACTGAAGCTTTCTTT,CASTGYTEAFF
14,TRBJ1-1,.,few,TRBV5-4,TGTGCCAGCAGCTCTAGGACAGCGAACACTGAAGCTTTCTTT,CASSSRTANTEAFF
18,TRBJ1-1,.,few,TRBV7-3,TGTGCCAGCAGCCTGTACGACGCTAGGATCCCCGGGAACACTGAAGCTTTCTTT,CASSLYDARIPGNTEAFF
15,TRBJ1-2,.,few,TRBV5-1,TGCGCCAGCAGCCTCCAACAGGGTCAGGGCTATGGCTACACCTTC,CASSLQQGQGYGYTF
17,TRBJ2-2,TRBD2,.,TRBV15,TGTGCCACCAGCAACCTCAGGACTAGCGGGAGCCCCGGGGAGCTGTTTTTT,CATSNLRTSGSPGELFF
16,TRBJ1-1,.,.,TRBV7-9,TGTGCCAGCAGCTATAAATCGGGGTCGGGGTACACTGAAGCTTTCTTT,CASSYKSGSGYTEAFF
12,TRBJ1-2,.,few,TRBV20-1,TGCAGTGCCGTTGGGGGTTCCTATGGCTACACCTTC,CSAVGGSYGYTF
14,TRBJ2-2,.,few,TRBV7-2,TGTGCCAGCAGCTTTCGGCCGATAACCGGGGAGCTGTTTTTT,CASSFRPITGELFF
14,TRBJ2-3,.,few,TRBV12-5,TGTGCTAGTCGCCCTGTGGTCGGCACAGATACGCAGTATTTT,CASRPVVGTDTQYF
17,TRBJ2-7,TRBD2,.,TRBV20-1,TGCAGTGCTAGAGATCTGGGGACTAGCGGGAGGGTAGGCGAGCAGTACTTC,CSARDLGTSGRVGEQYF
13,TRBJ1-6,TRBD1,.,TRBV6-5,TGTGCCACCAACGACAGGGCAGATTCACCCCTCCACTTT,CATNDRADSPLHF
13,TRBJ2-3,.,.,TRBV9,TGTGCCAGCAGCATACGGCCTGGGGATACGCAGTATTTT,CASSIRPGDTQYF
15,TRBJ2-7,.,.,TRBV6-5,TGTGCCAGCAGTTATTCCCATCAGGGTTACCGTGAGCAGTACTTC,CASSYSHQGYREQYF
11,TRBJ2-1,.,many,TRBV12-3/TRBV12-4,TGTGCCAGCAGCCCCCTTAATGAGCAGTTCTTC,CASSPLNEQFF
17,TRBJ1-2,TRBD1,.,TRBV10-3,TGTGCCATCAGTGGCCGACAGGGGAACAACGAAAACTATGGCTACACCTTC,CAISGRQGNNENYGYTF
16,TRBJ2-1,.,.,TRBV7-9,TGTGCCAGCAGCTTAAATGGGAGGCACTCCTACAATGAGCAGTTCTTC,CASSLNGRHSYNEQFF
16,TRBJ1-2,TRBD1,few,TRBV20-1,TGCAGTGCTAGAAATCTTCCGGGACAGGGGGCTTATGGCTACACCTTC,CSARNLPGQGAYGYTF
15,TRBJ2-7,TRBD1,.,TRBV5-1,TGCGCCAGCAGCTGGATCCCGGGACAGGGCCACGAGCAGTACTTC,CASSWIPGQGHEQYF
16,TRBJ2-1,.,.,TRBV5-5,TGTGCCAGCAGCCCCGCGGGGCGCGCCGGCGGCAATGAGCAGTTCTTC,CASSPAGRAGGNEQFF
11,TRBJ1-2,.,.,TRBV29-1,TGCAGCGTTGCCCTATATTATGGCTACACCTTC,CSVALYYGYTF
13,TRBJ2-7,TRBD1,few,TRBV12-3/TRBV12-4,TGTGCCAGCAGTCCCGCTCCCAGGGGGGAGCAGTACTTC,CASSPAPRGEQYF
16,TRBJ2-2,TRBD2,.,TRBV12-3/TRBV12-4,TGTGCCAGCATCCACGGCGGGGGGGAATACACCGGGGAGCTGTTTTTT,CASIHGGGEYTGELFF
14,TRBJ1-1,TRBD1,many,TRBV6-2/TRBV6-3,TGTGCCAGCAGCGCGACAGGGGTGAACACTGAAGCTTTCTTT,CASSATGVNTEAFF
16,TRBJ2-1,TRBD2,.,TRBV7-2,TGTGCCAGCAGCTTTACTAGCGGGAGGGCCTACAATGAGCAGTTCTTC,CASSFTSGRAYNEQFF
14,TRBJ2-3,TRBD1,.,TRBV7-3,TGTGCCAGCGCGGGACAGGGGGGTACAGATACGCAGTATTTT,CASAGQGGTDTQYF
13,TRBJ2-5,TRBD1,.,TRBV12-3/TRBV12-4,TGTGCCAGCAGACCTGGGACAGAAGAGACCCAGTACTTC,CASRPGTEETQYF
16,TRBJ2-1,TRBD1,.,TRBV7-6,TGTGCCAGCAGCCCAGGGACAGGGGGCGGTTTCGATGAGCAGTTCTTC,CASSPGTGGGFDEQFF
14,TRBJ2-7,TRBD2,.,TRBV7-2,TGTGCCAGCAGCGTAGCGGGAGATCGCTACGAGCAGTACTTC,CASSVAGDRYEQYF
15,TRBJ1-1,.,.,TRBV6-1,TGTGCCAGCAGTCCATCCGGGGCGTGGAACACTGAAGCTTTCTTT,CASSPSGAWNTEAFF
13,TRBJ1-2,.,few,TRBV6-5,TGTGCCACTGCCGGGGGGTCTAACTATGGCTACACCTTC,CATAGGSNYGYTF
15,TRBJ2-7,TRBD1,few,TRBV3-1,TGTGCCAGCAGCCCATTCGGGACAGGGGTGTTCGAGCAGTACTTC,CASSPFGTGVFEQYF